The subject of this entry is one TCR beta chain. No antigen is known for it. The data are from a study of cytomegalovirus exposure and HLA in healthy donors. Notes on the study in general: Based on reports, TCR beta sequences accurately predicted HLA-A and HLA-B alleles for most subjects. TCR beta chains numbering 164 were designated cytomegalovirus-associated. Another analysis was done later, and it associated 17,000 or so TCR beta sequences with HLA alleles at 0.05 false discovery rate.

The CDR3 is made up of 13 amino acids. Germline CDR1 and CDR2: KGHSH and LQKENI. The junction had 6 bases not matched to a gene; V was cut back by 8 bases and J by 4 bases. The PCR contained 60 Vbeta and 13 Jbeta primers. Authors' methods: Later, 65 million to 85 million unique TCR beta chains were counted in an analysis, and about 12 million of them were shared. The data were produced by immunoSEQ multiplex PCR, yet TCRdb's version contains in-frame clones alone and is incomplete. Clonal size and the V and J genes are those of that table, whereas D and trimming came from the DNA. The sample yields approximately 160,000 clones, around 80% seen once.

This sequence was found in a woman between 50 and 59 years old in good health and CMV-seropositive. This rearrangement joins TRBV18 to TRBJ1-1; TRBD1 matches at 8 bases. The sequenced material came from PBMCs. The CDR3 protein is CASTRTGPTEAFF. CDR3 sequence (DNA): TGTGCCAGCACGAGGACAGGGCCCACTGAAGCTTTCTTT.